The TCR beta chain described here comes from a study of blood T cell repertoires in COVID-19. CDR3 size: 15 residues. From germline, CDR1 is MNHEY and CDR2 SVGAGI. Trimming stripped 6 bases from V and 4 bases from J, with 18 bases between. Original processing notes: Amplification of reference gene primers was used by the study to estimate nucleated cell counts. Clones were sequenced by immunoSEQ multiplex PCR, and TCRdb holds only the in-frame ones, with some missing. V, J and clone size are taken as reported in that table, and D and trimming were inferred from the DNA itself. The table includes 250,000 or so clones, 70% to 90% detected once.

The chain carries TRBV6-5 and TRBJ1-1, with D unresolved. Sequenced: peripheral blood. This receptor was taken from a man aged 45-65 years with acute or convalescent COVID-19. The CDR3 loop is CASSPQTESRTEAFF. CDR3 coding DNA: TGTGCCAGCAGCCCCCAGACGGAGAGTCGCACTGAAGCTTTCTTT.